This T cell receptor (beta chain) stems from a study of blood T cell repertoires in COVID-19. About the research overall: Samples of COVID-19 (acute and convalescent) were obtained from the United States, Italy and Spain. Sample material is recorded as cDNA or gDNA derived from T cells, B-cell-depleted T cells, or PBMCs.

Germline assignment: CDR1 SGHVS and CDR2 FNYEAQ. V lost 5 bases and J lost 5; bases outside the gene matches: 6. The CDR3 is 16 residues long. Per the study methods: Amplification from reference gene primers served as the basis for estimated nucleated cell counts. Sequencing used immunoSEQ multiplex PCR; TCRdb keeps in-frame clones, though not all of them. That table gives V, J and clone size, and the DNA gave D and trimming. The sample yields about 76,000 clones, less than 95% seen once. The chain couples TRBV7-6 to TRBJ2-1; TRBD2 matches 13 bases. The sequencing sample was made of peripheral blood. The source is a woman between 50 and 59 years old in a cohort sampled during active COVID-19. CDR3: CASSTRLAGGNNEQFF. Written as DNA, the CDR3 is TGTGCCAGCAGCACCAGACTAGCGGGAGGAAACAATGAGCAGTTCTTC.